This entry lists 9 T cell receptor beta chains sequenced from one sample in a study of cytomegalovirus exposure and HLA in healthy donors (dated by TCRdb to 2016 to 2017). The method was the immunoSEQ multiplex PCR assay. A mixture of 60 forward primers for TCR Vbeta segments and 13 reverse primers for TCR Jbeta segments was used in the multiplex PCR. In its TCRdb copy, this immuneACCESS table keeps in-frame sequences only and misses some clones. Where compared with another copy, unresolved V genes explain less than half of these, and the others have no known cause. This sample lists approximately 150,000 clones; roughly 78% were detected once. The biggest ten clones account for roughly 13% of the sample. The sample comprised PBMCs. These TCRs come from a woman aged 45-65 years in good health and CMV-seropositive.

The sample holds a few counts of this clone. An end of the junction differs from the germline gene, which may be a read error. The V and J genes are TRBV7-3 and TRBJ2-1, with D tentatively TRBD1 (6 bases). The CDR3 covers 15 residues. The germline V gene encodes CDR1 SGHTA and CDR2 FQGTGA. The CDR3 DNA follows: TGTTCCAGCAGCTTCGGCAGGGGTTCCTACAATGAGCAGTTCTTC. This gives the protein CSSSFGRGSYNEQFF.

V gene TRBV4-1 combines with J gene TRBJ1-5, with TRBD1 identical over 8 bases. The CDR3 consists of 14 residues. Germline loops: CDR1 MGHRA, CDR2 YSYEKL. V dropped 4 bases and J dropped 7; count of bases not matched to a gene: 6. The CDR3 DNA sequence: TGCGCCAGCAGCCTGACAGGGGTAGGGCAGCCCCAGCATTTT. This translates into CASSLTGVGQPQHF.

Regarding this clone: Other DNA sequences in the same sample also yield this CDR3. This chain links TRBV14 with TRBJ2-5; D not certain. V was cut by 1 base and J by 2 bases, with 5 bases left in between. This CDR3 has 13 amino acids. Germline V gene sequence: CDR1 SGHDN, CDR2 FVKESK. In DNA, the CDR3 is TGTGCCAGCAGCCAAGGCAGGCAAGAGACCCAGTACTTC. Protein: CASSQGRQETQYF.

CDR3 protein: CATSSEVGYTF. The CDR3 region has the DNA TGTGCCACCAGCTCAGAAGTTGGCTACACCTTC. The chain is built from TRBV15 and TRBJ1-2; D not certain. Germline CDR1 and CDR2: LNHNV and YYDKDF (reference sequence). The CDR3 length is 11 residues. Trimming removed 5 bases from V and 7 bases from J, with 8 bases in between.

The chain joins TRBV6-1 to TRBJ1-2; D ambiguous. CDR3 length: 12 amino acids. Germline V lookup: CDR1 MNHNS, CDR2 SASEGT. Trimming took off 5 bases at V and 4 bases at J, with 8 bases between the two ends. CDR3 region: CASSLSGYGYTF. The CDR3 DNA reads as TGTGCCAGCAGTCTCTCGGGCTATGGCTACACCTTC.

The gene calls are TRBV6-5 and TRBJ2-1; 8 nucleotides line up with TRBD1. The V gene's germline CDR1 is MNHEY and CDR2 SVGAGI. Trimming took 6 bases from V and 10 from J; bases not matched to a gene: 5. CDR3 length: 12 amino acids. CDR3 nucleotides: TGTGCCAGCAGGACAGGGGACAGAGAGCAGTTCTTC. Translation: CASRTGDREQFF.

This clone has more than one count but fewer than ten. The rearrangement joins TRBV7-9 to TRBJ1-2; D is perhaps TRBD1 (5 bases). The CDR3 has 15 amino acids. Per the germline V gene, CDR1 is SEHNR and CDR2 is FQNEAQ (reference sequence). V gave up 2 bases and J gave up 4 bases, with 14 bases separating them. The CDR3 protein is CASSLTPGRIYGYTF. The CDR3 nucleotides read TGTGCCAGCAGCTTAACCCCAGGGCGGATCTATGGCTACACCTTC.

The rearrangement uses TRBV19 and TRBJ1-5, with D possibly being TRBD1 (6 bases). Germline V gene data show CDR1 as LNHDA and CDR2 as SQIVND (reference sequence). The CDR3 is made up of 17 amino acids. With 4 bases removed from V and 1 base from J, the gap between germline ends came to 17 bases. The CDR3 DNA is TGTGCCAGTAGTACGATCCAGGGGATCGTAAGCAATCAGCCCCAGCATTTT. The encoded protein is CASSTIQGIVSNQPQHF.

The chain combines TRBV12-5 with TRBJ2-7, with a possible D match to TRBD1 (6 bases). This CDR3 spans 14 amino acids. V lost 4 bases and J 3 bases, leaving 13 bases between the germline ends. Germline V gene data show CDR1 as LGHNT and CDR2 as FRNRAP. CDR3 protein: CASGSDSPFYEQYF. The CDR3 DNA follows: TGTGCTAGTGGTTCGGACAGCCCCTTCTACGAGCAGTACTTC.